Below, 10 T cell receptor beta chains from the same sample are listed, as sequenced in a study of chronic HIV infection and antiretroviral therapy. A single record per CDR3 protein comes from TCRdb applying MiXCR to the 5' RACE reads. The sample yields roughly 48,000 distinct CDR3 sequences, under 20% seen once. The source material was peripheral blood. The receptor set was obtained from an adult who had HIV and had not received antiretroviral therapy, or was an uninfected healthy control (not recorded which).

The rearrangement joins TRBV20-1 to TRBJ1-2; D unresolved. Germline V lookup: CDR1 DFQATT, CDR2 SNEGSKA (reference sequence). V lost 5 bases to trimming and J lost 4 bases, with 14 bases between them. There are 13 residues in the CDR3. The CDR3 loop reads CSAPQLYAYGYTF. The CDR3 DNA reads TGCAGTGCTCCACAACTTTACGCCTATGGCTACACCTTC.

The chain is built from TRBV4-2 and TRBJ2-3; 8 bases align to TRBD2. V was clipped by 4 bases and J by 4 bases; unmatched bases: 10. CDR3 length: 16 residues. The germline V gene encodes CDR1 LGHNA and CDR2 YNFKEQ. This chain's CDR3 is CASSPRGGRPPDTQYF. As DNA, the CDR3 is TGTGCCAGCAGCCCGAGGGGCGGGAGGCCCCCAGATACGCAGTATTTT.

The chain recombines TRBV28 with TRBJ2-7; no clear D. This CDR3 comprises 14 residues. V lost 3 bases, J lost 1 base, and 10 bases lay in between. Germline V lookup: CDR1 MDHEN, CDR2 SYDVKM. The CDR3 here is CASSFEGISYEQYF. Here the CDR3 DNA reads TGTGCCAGCAGTTTCGAAGGGATATCCTACGAGCAGTACTTC.

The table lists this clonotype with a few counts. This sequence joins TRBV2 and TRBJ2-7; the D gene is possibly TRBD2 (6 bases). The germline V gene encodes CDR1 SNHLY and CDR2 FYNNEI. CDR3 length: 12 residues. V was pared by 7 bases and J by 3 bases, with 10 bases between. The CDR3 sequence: CASKLAGYEQYF. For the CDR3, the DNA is TGTGCCAGCAAACTAGCTGGCTACGAGCAGTACTTC. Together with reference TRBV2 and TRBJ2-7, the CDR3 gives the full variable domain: EPEVTQTPSHQVTQMGQEVILRCVPISNHLYFYWYRQILGQKVEFLVSFYNNEISEKSEIFDDQFSVERPDGSNFTLKIRSTKLEDSAMYFCASKLAGYEQYFGPGTRLTVT.

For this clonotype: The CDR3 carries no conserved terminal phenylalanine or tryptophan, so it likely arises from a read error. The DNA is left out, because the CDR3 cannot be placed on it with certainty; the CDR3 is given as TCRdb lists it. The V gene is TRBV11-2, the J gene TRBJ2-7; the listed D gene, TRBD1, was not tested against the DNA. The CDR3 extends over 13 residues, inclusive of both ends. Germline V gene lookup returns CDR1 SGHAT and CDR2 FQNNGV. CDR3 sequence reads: CASSLDLRTGALL.

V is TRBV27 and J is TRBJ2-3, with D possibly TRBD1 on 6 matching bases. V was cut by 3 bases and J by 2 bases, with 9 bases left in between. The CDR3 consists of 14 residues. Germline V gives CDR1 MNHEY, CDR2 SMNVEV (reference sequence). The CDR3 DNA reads TGTGCCAGCAGTTTGTGGGGGCCCACAGATACGCAGTATTTT. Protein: CASSLWGPTDTQYF.

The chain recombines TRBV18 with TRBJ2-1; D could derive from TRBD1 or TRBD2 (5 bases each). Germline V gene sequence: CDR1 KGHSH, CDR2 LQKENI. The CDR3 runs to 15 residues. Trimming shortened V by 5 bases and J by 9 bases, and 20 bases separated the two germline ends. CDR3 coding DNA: TGTGCCAGCTCAACACGGGGACCCCCGGAGGCTGAGCAGTTCTTC. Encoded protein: CASSTRGPPEAEQFF. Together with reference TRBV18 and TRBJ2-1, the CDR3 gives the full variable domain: NAGVMQNPRHLVRRRGQEARLRCSPMKGHSHVYWYRQLPEEGLKFMVYLQKENIIDESGMPKERFSAEFPKEGPSILRIQQVVRGDSAAYFCASSTRGPPEAEQFFGPGTRLTVL.

CDR3 nucleotide sequence: TGCAGTGCTAGTCGGAACCAAGAGACCCAGTACTTC. This translates into CSASRNQETQYF. The chain uses TRBV20-1 and TRBJ2-5; the D is unclear. Trimming took 3 bases from V and 0 from J, leaving 5 bases between them. This CDR3 comprises 12 residues. Germline assignment: CDR1 DFQATT and CDR2 SNEGSKA (reference sequence).

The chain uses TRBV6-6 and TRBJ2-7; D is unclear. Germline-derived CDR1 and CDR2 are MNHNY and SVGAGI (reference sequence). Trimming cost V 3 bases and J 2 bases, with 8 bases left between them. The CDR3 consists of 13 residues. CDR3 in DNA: TGTGCCAGCAGTTATGAAGTACCCTACGAGCAGTACTTC. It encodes CASSYEVPYEQYF.

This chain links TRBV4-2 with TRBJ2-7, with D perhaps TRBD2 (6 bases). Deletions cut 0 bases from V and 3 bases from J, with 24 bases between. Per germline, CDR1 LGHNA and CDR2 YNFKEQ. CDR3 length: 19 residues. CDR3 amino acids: CASSQDSGSWQAGLYEQYF. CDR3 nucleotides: TGTGCCAGCAGCCAAGATTCAGGTTCGTGGCAGGCGGGGCTCTACGAGCAGTACTTC.